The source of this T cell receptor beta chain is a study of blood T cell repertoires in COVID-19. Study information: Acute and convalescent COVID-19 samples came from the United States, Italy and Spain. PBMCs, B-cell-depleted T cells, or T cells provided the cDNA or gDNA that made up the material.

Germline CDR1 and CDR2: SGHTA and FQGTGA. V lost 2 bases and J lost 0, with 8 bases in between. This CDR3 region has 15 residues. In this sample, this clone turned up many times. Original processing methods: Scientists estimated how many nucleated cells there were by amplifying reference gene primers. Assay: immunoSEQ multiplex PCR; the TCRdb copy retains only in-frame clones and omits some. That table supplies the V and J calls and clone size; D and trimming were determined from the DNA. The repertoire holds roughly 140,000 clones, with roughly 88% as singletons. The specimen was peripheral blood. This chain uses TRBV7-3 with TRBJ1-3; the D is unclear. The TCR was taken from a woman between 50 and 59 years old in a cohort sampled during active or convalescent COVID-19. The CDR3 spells CASSLGASSGNTIYF. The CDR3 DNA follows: TGTGCCAGCAGCTTAGGAGCCAGCTCTGGAAACACCATATATTTT. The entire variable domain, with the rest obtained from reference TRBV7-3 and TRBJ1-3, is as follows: GAGVSQTPSNKVTEKGKYVELRCDPISGHTALYWYRQSLGQGPEFLIYFQGTGAADDSGLPNDRFFAVRPEGSVSTLKIQRTERGDSAVYLCASSLGASSGNTIYFGEGSWLTVV.